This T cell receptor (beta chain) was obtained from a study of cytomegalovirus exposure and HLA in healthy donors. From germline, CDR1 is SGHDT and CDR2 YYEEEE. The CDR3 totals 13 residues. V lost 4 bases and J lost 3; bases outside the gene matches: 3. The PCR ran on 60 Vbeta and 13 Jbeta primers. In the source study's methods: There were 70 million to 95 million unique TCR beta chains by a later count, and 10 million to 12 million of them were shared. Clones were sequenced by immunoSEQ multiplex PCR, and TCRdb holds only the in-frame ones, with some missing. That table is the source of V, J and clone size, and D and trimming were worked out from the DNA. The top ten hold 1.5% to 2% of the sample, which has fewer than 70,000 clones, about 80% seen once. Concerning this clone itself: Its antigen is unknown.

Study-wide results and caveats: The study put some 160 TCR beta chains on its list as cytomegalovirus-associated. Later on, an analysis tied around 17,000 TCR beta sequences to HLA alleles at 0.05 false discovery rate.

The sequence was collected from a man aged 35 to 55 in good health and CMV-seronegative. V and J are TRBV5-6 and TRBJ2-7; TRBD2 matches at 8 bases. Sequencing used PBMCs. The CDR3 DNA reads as TGTGCCAGCAGCAAGAGCGGGGGCTACGAGCAGTACGTC. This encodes CASSKSGGYEQYV.